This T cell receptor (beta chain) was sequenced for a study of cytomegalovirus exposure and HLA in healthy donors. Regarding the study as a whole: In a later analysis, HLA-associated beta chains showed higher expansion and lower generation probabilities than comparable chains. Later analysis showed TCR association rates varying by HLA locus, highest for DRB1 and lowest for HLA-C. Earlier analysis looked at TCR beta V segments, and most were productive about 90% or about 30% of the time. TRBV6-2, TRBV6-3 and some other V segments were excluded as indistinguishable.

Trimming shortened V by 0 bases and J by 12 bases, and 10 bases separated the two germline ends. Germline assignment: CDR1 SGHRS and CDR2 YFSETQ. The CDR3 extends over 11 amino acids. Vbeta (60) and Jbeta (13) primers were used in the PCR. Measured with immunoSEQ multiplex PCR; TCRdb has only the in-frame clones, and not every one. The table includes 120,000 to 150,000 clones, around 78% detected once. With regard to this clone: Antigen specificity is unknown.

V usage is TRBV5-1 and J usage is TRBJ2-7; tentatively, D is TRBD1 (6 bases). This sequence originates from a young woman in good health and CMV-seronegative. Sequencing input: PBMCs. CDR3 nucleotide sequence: TGCGCCAGCAGCTTGGACAGGGAGTGGTACTTC. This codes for CASSLDREWYF. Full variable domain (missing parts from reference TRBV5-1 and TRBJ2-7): KAGVTQTPRYLIKTRGQQVTLSCSPISGHRSVSWYQQTPGQGLQFLFEYFSETQRNKGNFPGRFSGRQFSNSRSEMNVSTLELGDSALYLCASSLDREWYFGPGTRLTVT.